This TCR beta chain was sequenced for a study of OX40 agonist ivuxolimab in advanced cancers. The CDR3 runs 16 residues. Trimming took off 1 base at V and 4 bases at J, with 16 bases between the two ends. Germline V lookup: CDR1 MNHEY, CDR2 SVGAGI. The method was immunoSEQ multiplex PCR; TCRdb's version includes in-frame clones alone and lacks a portion of them. The table shows 70,000 to 90,000 clones, with approximately 84% occurring only once. This specimen consisted of CD4+ or CD8+ T cells sorted from blood, obtained in a trial of the OX40 agonist ivuxolimab. The chain couples TRBV6-5 to TRBJ1-2, with D unclear. The clonotype was recovered from an adult with an advanced solid tumor such as melanoma, head and neck, liver or kidney cancer. Here the CDR3 DNA reads TGTGCCAGCAGTTACTGGACGCATGGGCCGATCTATGGCTACACCTTC. This sequence encodes CASSYWTHGPIYGYTF.